These T cell receptor beta chains were read from a single sample in a study of cytomegalovirus exposure and HLA in healthy donors. Some clones are missing from TCRdb's copy, which holds only in-frame ones; the method was immunoSEQ multiplex PCR. The data hold hundreds of thousands of clones, with 75% to 80% observed a single time. Specimen: PBMCs. Receptor source: a male donor in good health and CMV-seronegative. Both conserved end residues are part of each CDR3. Each record gives: J gene, CDR3 length, V gene, CDR3 protein.

TRBJ2-2,15,TRBV6-4,CASSDTVRGTGELFF
TRBJ1-6,14,TRBV2,CASRAQNYNSPLHF
TRBJ2-5,15,TRBV6-5,CASGVLGGPSETQYF
TRBJ2-7,16,TRBV7-2,CASSLWSRYTDYEQYF
TRBJ2-5,14,TRBV5-4,CASSNPTREETQYF
TRBJ1-5,15,TRBV5-1,CASSPGGGSSQPQHF
TRBJ2-1,17,TRBV5-6,CASSSELAGVWYNEQFF
TRBJ1-4,15,TRBV9,CASSVGAQGNEKLFF
TRBJ2-7,13,TRBV30,CAWSWVASYEQYF
TRBJ2-1,15,TRBV5-1,CASSLGRPLGNEQFF
TRBJ1-4,16,TRBV9,CASSVEGGRGNEKLFF